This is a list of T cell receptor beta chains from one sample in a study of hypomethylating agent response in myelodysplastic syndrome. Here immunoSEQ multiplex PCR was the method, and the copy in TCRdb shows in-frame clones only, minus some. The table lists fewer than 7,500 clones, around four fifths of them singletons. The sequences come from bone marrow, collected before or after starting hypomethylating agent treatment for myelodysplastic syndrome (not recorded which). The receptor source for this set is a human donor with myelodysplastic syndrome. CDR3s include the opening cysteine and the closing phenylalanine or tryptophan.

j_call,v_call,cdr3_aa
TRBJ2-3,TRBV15,CATSNGEDTQYF
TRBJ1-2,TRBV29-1,CSVEGRQGYGYTF
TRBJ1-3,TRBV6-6,CASENGGLSGNTIYF
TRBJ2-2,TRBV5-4,CASSLAGGGALSGELFF
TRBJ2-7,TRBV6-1,CASSAAQGAKYEQYF
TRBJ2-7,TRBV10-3,CAITAGGQGYEQYF
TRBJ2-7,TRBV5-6,CASSSGYEQYF
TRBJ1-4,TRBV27,CASSLTAGEEFEKLFF
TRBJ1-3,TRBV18,CASSPLGRVYSAGNTIYF
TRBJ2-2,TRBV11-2,CASSLGGAGELFF
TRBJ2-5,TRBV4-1,CASSQVRGGETQYF
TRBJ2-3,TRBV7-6,CASSPIPIADTQYF
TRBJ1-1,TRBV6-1,CASRPTGGLSEAFF
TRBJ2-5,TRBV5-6,CASSTGLGLQETQYF
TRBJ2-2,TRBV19,CASSISPGELFF
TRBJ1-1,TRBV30,CAWSVPGQGGVEAFF
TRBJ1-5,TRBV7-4,CASSLESDQPQHF
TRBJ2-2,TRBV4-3,CASSPSDTGELFF
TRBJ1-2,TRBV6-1,CASSERSSESLLHYYGYTF
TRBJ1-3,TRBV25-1,CASSSSRSGNTIYF
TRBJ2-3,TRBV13,CASSSPDRTTDTQYF
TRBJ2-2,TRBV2,CASSLVQGAPGELFF
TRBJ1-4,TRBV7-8,CASSLAISGKLFF
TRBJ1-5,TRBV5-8,CASSGGQSGYQPQHF
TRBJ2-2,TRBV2,CASRFLGLGGELFF
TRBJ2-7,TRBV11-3,CASSLDGTVNSYEQYF
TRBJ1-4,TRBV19,CASQDRGVATNEKLFF
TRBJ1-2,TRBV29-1,CSVESWGRTSNYGYTF
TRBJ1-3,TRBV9,CASSTGDSGNTIYF
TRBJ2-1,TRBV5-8,CASSLRGGTYNEQFF
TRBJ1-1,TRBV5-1,CASASGATRNTEAFF